Below, one T cell receptor beta chain is given with its context. Its antigen remains unknown. The record originates from a study of cytomegalovirus exposure and HLA in healthy donors. Per the germline V gene, CDR1 is MDHEN and CDR2 is SYDVKM. CDR3 length: 15 amino acids. Overall study findings and caveats: A later analysis reportedly found that, within productive TCRs, an Asian-associated ancestry cluster had fewer N-insertions than the mean observed across the roughly 670 donors. As immune exposure information, only CMV serostatus was available. A later look showed TCR association rates differing by HLA locus, highest for DRB1 and lowest for HLA-C.

PCR used 60 Vbeta primers and 13 Jbeta primers. Here immunoSEQ multiplex PCR was the method, and the copy in TCRdb shows in-frame clones only, minus some. Among about 130,000 clones listed, around 84% were seen once. All donors participated as healthy donors of bone marrow. The sequencing sample was made of PBMCs. The chain carries TRBV28 and TRBJ2-5; perhaps TRBD1 as D (5 bases). TRBJ2-7 explains the end of the DNA better; the J call may be wrong. The sequence came from a woman between 18 and 29 years old in good health and CMV-seropositive. CDR3 protein: CASSSVTASSYEQYF. CDR3 bases: TGTGCCAGCAGTTCGGTGACAGCGAGCTCCTACGAGCAGTACTTC.